Presented here are 3 T cell receptor beta chains from one specimen sequenced in a study of T cell responses to AZD1222 COVID-19 vaccine. The table came from immunoSEQ multiplex PCR; TCRdb's copy has only in-frame clones and leaves some out. Of 170,000 or so clones in the sample, 75% to 95% were seen once. The source was peripheral blood, collected on day 0 of AZD1222 vaccination. The receptors here all came from an adult in good health.

This rearrangement joins TRBV7-3 to TRBJ1-1; TRBD1 is a possible D gene (6 bases). The V gene's germline CDR1 is SGHTA and CDR2 FQGTGA. Trimming left V 5 bases short and J 1 base short, with 8 bases between. There are 13 residues in the CDR3. CDR3 in DNA: TGTGCCAGCAGCCTGACAGGGAACACTGAAGCTTTCTTT. It encodes CASSLTGNTEAFF.

V and J are TRBV19 and TRBJ1-5, with 8 bases matching TRBD1. V lost 4 bases to trimming and J lost 9 bases; unmatched junction nucleotides: 11. This CDR3 is built from 15 residues. Looked up from germline, CDR1 is LNHDA and CDR2 is SQIVND (reference sequence). The DNA for the CDR3 is TGTGCCAGTAGTACCGGGACAGGCTCCCGGAGGCCCCAGCATTTT. Translation gives CASSTGTGSRRPQHF.

The chain recombines TRBV7-8 with TRBJ1-5; D is undetermined. Germline assignment: CDR1 SGHVS and CDR2 FQNEAQ. The CDR3 spans 15 residues. Trimming stripped 1 base from V and 1 base from J, with 8 bases between. This chain's CDR3 is CASSLGPQSNQPQHF. CDR3 bases: TGTGCCAGCAGCTTAGGCCCCCAAAGCAATCAGCCCCAGCATTTT.